This T cell receptor (beta chain) was profiled in a study of cytomegalovirus exposure and HLA in healthy donors. The donors were part of the approximately 120-subject validation cohort, which stood apart from the 666-subject first cohort. Here immunoSEQ multiplex PCR was the method, and the copy in TCRdb shows in-frame clones only, minus some. Of tens of thousands of clones listed, over 85% are singletons. This clone was observed once. Its antigen is undetermined. Findings of the study overall: The study found most TCR sequences rare, yet found some public TCRs in many donors. According to a subsequent analysis, TCR clusters identified in the first cohort showed a tendency to co-occur across the 100 to 150 validation repertoires. The study listed roughly 160 cytomegalovirus-associated TCR beta chains.

The V gene's germline CDR1 is SGHTA and CDR2 FQGNSA. The CDR3 extends over 16 amino acids. Trimming shortened V by 1 base and J by 1 base, and 10 bases separated the two germline ends. This sequence originates from a woman aged 25 to 39 in good health and CMV-seronegative. The sample taken for sequencing was PBMCs. The rearrangement joins TRBV7-2 to TRBJ2-2; possible D gene TRBD2, 5 bases. The CDR3 sequence is CASSLVSGRNTGELFF. As DNA, the CDR3 is TGTGCCAGCAGCTTAGTATCGGGGAGGAACACCGGGGAGCTGTTTTTT.